What follows describes a single T cell receptor beta chain. The antigen remains undetermined. The data originate from a study of OX40 agonist ivuxolimab in advanced cancers. Study outcomes and limitations: CD8+ T cells were the subset that, on average, had more expanded clones than CD4+.

Profiling relied on immunoSEQ multiplex PCR, and the TCRdb table lists in-frame clones only, not all of them. The table includes roughly 45,000 clones, about 85% detected once. CDR3 size: 16 residues. V lost 3 bases to trimming and J lost 6 bases, with 16 bases between them. CDR1 and CDR2 (germline): SGDLS, YYNGEE. The sequence was obtained from an adult with an advanced solid tumor such as melanoma, head and neck, liver or kidney cancer. The chain links TRBV9 to TRBJ1-6, with D tentatively TRBD1 (5 bases). The material was CD4+ or CD8+ T cells sorted from blood, obtained in a trial of the OX40 agonist ivuxolimab. CDR3 nucleotides: TGTGCCAGCAGCGCTGTGAGGGGACTTATTAATTCACCCCTCCACTTT. Amino acid sequence: CASSAVRGLINSPLHF.